These 18 T cell receptor beta chains share one sample of origin, sequenced in a study of regulatory and conventional T cells in RAG deficiency. The data were produced by immunoSEQ multiplex PCR, yet TCRdb's version contains in-frame clones alone and is incomplete. The sample holds 34,000 or so clones, about 88% seen once. This sample was also put to use in a study of regulatory T cells. In that study: The primer mix had 52 TRBV and 13 TRBJ primers.

The sequenced sample was CD8+ T cells sorted from blood. The receptors come from a human donor in good health.

The chain employs TRBV6-5 and TRBJ1-1; 8 nucleotides align to TRBD1. The junction had 12 bases not matched to a gene; V was cut back by 7 bases and J by 5 bases. The CDR3 covers 15 residues. Germline V gene lookup returns CDR1 MNHEY and CDR2 SVGAGI. CDR3 in amino acids: CASTLRTGGGTEAFF. For the CDR3, the DNA is TGTGCCAGCACCCTTCGAACAGGGGGAGGGACTGAAGCTTTCTTT.

J is TRBJ2-7 and V is TRBV18; no reliable D call. Germline-derived CDR1 and CDR2 are KGHSH and LQKENI. Trimming shortened V by 6 bases and J by 4 bases, and 13 bases separated the two germline ends. The CDR3 runs to 13 residues. CDR3 DNA: TGTGCCAGCTCGAAACGGCGGAGATACGAGCAGTACTTC. This translates into CASSKRRRYEQYF.

The rearrangement links TRBV27 to TRBJ2-1; D not resolved. Trimming pared 3 bases from V and 9 bases from J, leaving 12 bases between. CDR1 and CDR2 (germline): MNHEY, SMNVEV (reference sequence). There are 13 residues in the CDR3. The DNA for the CDR3 is TGTGCCAGCAGTTTTAGTCCCGGTAGTGAGCAGTTCTTC. Protein: CASSFSPGSEQFF.

The J gene is TRBJ2-7, the V gene TRBV5-1, with unresolved D. The CDR3 is made up of 14 amino acids. Germline CDR1 and CDR2: SGHRS and YFSETQ. With 0 bases removed from V and 3 bases from J, the gap between germline ends came to 10 bases. The DNA of the CDR3 is TGCGCCAGCAGCTTGGAGGAATCAGGCTACGAGCAGTACTTC. This gives the protein CASSLEESGYEQYF.

The chain uses TRBV5-1 and TRBJ2-1; 8 bases match TRBD2. Germline V CDR1 and CDR2: SGHRS, YFSETQ. Trimming removed 0 bases from V and 7 bases from J; junction bases left unmatched: 9. The CDR3 totals 16 residues. Here the CDR3 reads CASSLEILAGSNEQFF. Here the CDR3 DNA reads TGCGCCAGCAGCTTGGAAATCTTAGCGGGGTCAAATGAGCAGTTCTTC.

The rearrangement uses TRBV18 and TRBJ1-4; D possibly corresponds to TRBD1 (5 bases). V gave up 4 bases and J gave up 2 bases, with 11 bases separating them. CDR3 length equals 15 residues. Per the germline V gene, CDR1 is KGHSH and CDR2 is LQKENI. This CDR3 is CASSLNGGTNEKLFF. CDR3 bases: TGTGCCAGCTCACTCAATGGGGGGACTAATGAAAAACTGTTTTTT.

The CDR3 nucleotides read TGCGCCAGCAGCTCACCGGGCACAGATACGCAGTATTTT. Protein sequence: CASSSPGTDTQYF. The chain has TRBV5-1 and TRBJ2-3; no clear D. Trimming cost V 3 bases and J 1 base, with 6 bases left between them. CDR1 and CDR2 (germline): SGHRS, YFSETQ. The CDR3 is made up of 13 amino acids.

This chain links TRBV30 with TRBJ2-7; unclear D gene. CDR1 GTSNPN and CDR2 SVGIG come from the germline V gene (reference sequence). V gave up 3 bases and J gave up 2 bases, with 8 bases separating them. The CDR3 totals 12 residues. The CDR3 is CAWREQPYEQYF. As DNA, the CDR3 is TGTGCCTGGAGAGAACAGCCCTACGAGCAGTACTTC.

This chain links TRBV11-2 with TRBJ2-1; D gene ambiguous. The CDR3 has 13 residues. V was clipped by 4 bases and J by 6 bases, with 10 bases between them. Germline loops: CDR1 SGHAT, CDR2 FQNNGV. The CDR3 bases are TGTGCCAGCAGCTCCGGCCGATCCAATGAGCAGTTCTTC. This translates into CASSSGRSNEQFF. Complete variable domain (other parts from reference TRBV11-2 and TRBJ2-1): EAGVAQSPRYKIIEKRQSVAFWCNPISGHATLYWYQQILGQGPKLLIQFQNNGVVDDSQLPKDRFSAERLKGVDSTLKIQPAKLEDSAVYLCASSSGRSNEQFFGPGTRLTVL.

CDR3 region: CASSLQGLAKNIQYF. CDR3 in DNA: TGCGCCAGCAGTTTACAGGGTTTGGCCAAAAACATTCAGTACTTC. This chain uses TRBV5-1 with TRBJ2-4; possibly TRBD1 for D (6 bases). Trimming left V 5 bases short and J 1 base short, with 13 bases between. The CDR3 runs 15 residues. Per germline, CDR1 SGHRS and CDR2 YFSETQ. The full variable domain, rest sourced from reference TRBV5-1 and TRBJ2-4, is KAGVTQTPRYLIKTRGQQVTLSCSPISGHRSVSWYQQTPGQGLQFLFEYFSETQRNKGNFPGRFSGRQFSNSRSEMNVSTLELGDSALYLCASSLQGLAKNIQYFGAGTRLSVL.

The chain employs TRBV9 and TRBJ2-5; perhaps TRBD2 as D (5 bases). The CDR3 runs to 14 residues. CDR1 SGDLS and CDR2 YYNGEE come from the germline V gene. The V end was cut by 1 base, the J end by 2 bases, with 9 bases between. The CDR3 coding sequence is TGTGCCAGCAGCGTACAAGCGGTTCAAGAGACCCAGTACTTC. Amino acids: CASSVQAVQETQYF.

The J gene is TRBJ2-5, the V gene TRBV7-9, with TRBD2 identical over 13 bases. The germline gives CDR1 SEHNR, CDR2 FQNEAQ (reference sequence). Trimming took 5 bases from V and 2 from J; bases not matched to a gene: 8. The CDR3 runs to 17 residues. In DNA, the CDR3 is TGTGCCAGCAGCAACTCAAGGACTAGCGGGGGTCAAGAGACCCAGTACTTC. Its protein product is CASSNSRTSGGQETQYF.

This sequence joins TRBV6-4 and TRBJ2-2, with 7 bases identical to TRBD2. CDR1 is MRHNA, CDR2 SNTAGT, per germline. The trim removed 0 bases at V and 4 bases at J, leaving 5 bases unmatched. CDR3 length equals 16 residues. In DNA, the CDR3 is TGTGCCAGCAGTGACTCGACTAGCTTTGGCACCGGGGAGCTGTTTTTT. As protein: CASSDSTSFGTGELFF.

This clone is a singleton in its sample. The chain has TRBV10-2 and TRBJ2-3; 10 bases align to TRBD2. CDR3 size: 19 residues. The junction had 13 bases not matched to a gene; V was cut back by 2 bases and J by 2 bases. Germline CDR1 reads WSHSY; CDR2 reads SAAADI. The CDR3 protein is CASSEGLASGSLTTDTQYF. The CDR3 DNA reads TGCGCCAGCAGTGAGGGTCTGGCTAGCGGGAGCCTAACCACAGATACGCAGTATTTT.

The chain combines TRBV27 with TRBJ2-7; 7 positions agree with TRBD2. CDR1 MNHEY and CDR2 SMNVEV come from the germline V gene (reference sequence). With V trimmed by 3 bases and J by 6 bases, 5 bases remained unmatched. The CDR3 consists of 13 residues. This CDR3 reads CASSFQRDSEQYF. CDR3 bases: TGTGCCAGCAGTTTCCAGCGGGATTCCGAGCAGTACTTC.

The chain employs TRBV11-2 and TRBJ1-1; D not resolved. Looked up from germline, CDR1 is SGHAT and CDR2 is FQNNGV. This CDR3 comprises 14 residues. The germline V and J ends were trimmed by 1 base and 1 base, with 7 bases remaining between them. DNA of the CDR3: TGTGCCAGCAGCTTAGCGGCTGGGAACACTGAAGCTTTCTTT. It translates to CASSLAAGNTEAFF.

V usage is TRBV27 and J usage is TRBJ1-1, with no clear D. CDR3 length: 17 amino acids. The V gene lost 7 bases and the J gene lost 1 base, with 22 bases spanning the gap. Germline V gene sequence: CDR1 MNHEY, CDR2 SMNVEV (reference sequence). This CDR3 is CASTLLSGGSKNTEAFF. CDR3 DNA: TGTGCCAGCACTCTCCTCTCCGGAGGGAGTAAGAACACTGAAGCTTTCTTT.

This rearrangement joins TRBV7-9 to TRBJ2-5, with 9 nucleotides matching TRBD1. The J segment lost 4 bases and the V segment lost 5 bases, leaving 14 bases of the junction unmatched. The germline V gene has CDR1 SEHNR and CDR2 FQNEAQ (reference sequence). This CDR3 has 17 amino acids. CDR3 protein: CASSNAGTGLEGETQYF. The CDR3 nucleotides read TGTGCCAGCAGCAATGCCGGGACAGGGTTAGAAGGAGAGACCCAGTACTTC.